These 29 T cell receptor beta chains share one sample of origin, sequenced in a study of shared clonotypes between healthy human individuals. The protocol was immunoSEQ multiplex PCR, while the TCRdb copy is restricted to in-frame clones and leaves out a portion. The sample carries a few million clones, 90% to 95% recorded once. The sequenced sample consisted of naive CD4+ T cells sorted from blood. Subset defined: CD45RA+ positively selected. Receptors originate from a man between 18 and 35 years old in good health.

The rearrangement joins TRBV15 to TRBJ2-3; D assignment may be TRBD1 or TRBD2 (5 bases each). Trimming took 0 bases from V and 6 from J, leaving 22 bases between them. The germline V gene encodes CDR1 LNHNV and CDR2 YYDKDF (reference sequence). The CDR3 extends over 18 amino acids. The CDR3 DNA reads as TGTGCCACCAGCAGAGATGCCGGGACCCCTGGGTATATGGATACGCAGTATTTT. Translating gives CATSRDAGTPGYMDTQYF. The full variable domain, rest sourced from reference TRBV15 and TRBJ2-3, is DAMVIQNPRYQVTQFGKPVTLSCSQTLNHNVMYWYQQKSSQAPKLLFHYYDKDFNNEADTPDNFQSRRPNTSFCFLDIRSPGLGDTAMYLCATSRDAGTPGYMDTQYFGPGTRLTVL.

This rearrangement joins TRBV11-2 to TRBJ2-7; TRBD2 might be the D (6 bases). From germline, CDR1 is SGHAT and CDR2 FQNNGV. There are 15 residues in the CDR3. V was pared by 7 bases and J by 3 bases, with 19 bases between. The CDR3 DNA reads as TGTGCCAGCACCCACCGGCCGCAGGGAGGCTACGAGCAGTACTTC. It is translated as CASTHRPQGGYEQYF.

DNA of the CDR3: TGTGCCAGCAGCCAAGATGTACAGGGGGTAGGAGAAAAACTGTTTTTT. Translated, it gives CASSQDVQGVGEKLFF. The chain uses TRBV4-2 and TRBJ1-4; TRBD1 matches 8 bases. This CDR3 has 16 amino acids. CDR1 and CDR2 from the germline V gene are LGHNA and YNFKEQ. J lost 8 bases, V lost 0 bases, and 8 bases had no gene match.

The sample holds a few counts of this clone. The V and J genes are TRBV6-1 and TRBJ1-1; 8 bases map to TRBD1. Germline lookup yields CDR1 MNHNS and CDR2 SASEGT. The CDR3 length is 14 residues. Trimming removed 8 bases from V and 0 bases from J; junction bases left unmatched: 5. DNA of the CDR3: TGTGCCAGCGGATCAGGGGGCATGAACACTGAAGCTTTCTTT. Its protein product is CASGSGGMNTEAFF.

This clone was detected only once. The J gene is TRBJ2-2, the V gene TRBV5-4, with 14 bases matching TRBD2. Germline-derived CDR1 and CDR2 are SGHNT and YYREEE (reference sequence). The length of the CDR3 is 17 residues. V shed 4 bases, J shed 4 bases, and the junction held 6 bases outside the gene matches. CDR3 in DNA: TGTGCCAGCAGCCGGGGACTAGCGGGGGTTATCACCGGGGAGCTGTTTTTT. Amino acids: CASSRGLAGVITGELFF.

The table lists this clone with a count of one. V gene TRBV10-3 combines with J gene TRBJ2-2, with 8 bases fitting TRBD1. V shed 10 bases and J 7 bases; nucleotides not matched to a gene: 5. The CDR3 spans 12 residues. CDR1 is ENHRY and CDR2 is SYGVKD in the germline V gene. The DNA for the CDR3 is TGTGCCACAGCAGGGGGCGGCGGGGAGCTGTTTTTT. Translation gives CATAGGGGELFF.

This chain uses TRBV7-9 with TRBJ2-1, with D possibly being TRBD2 (6 bases). Trimming removed 5 bases at V and 5 bases at J, with 19 bases between. The germline gives CDR1 SEHNR, CDR2 FQNEAQ (reference sequence). There are 16 residues in the CDR3. CDR3 in amino acids: CASSAFLGLENNEQFF. The CDR3, as DNA: TGTGCCAGCAGCGCCTTTTTGGGACTGGAAAACAATGAGCAGTTCTTC. The full variable domain, its missing parts supplied by reference TRBV7-9 and TRBJ2-1, is DTGVSQNPRHKITKRGQNVTFRCDPISEHNRLYWYRQTLGQGPEFLTYFQNEAQLEKSRLLSDRFSAERPKGSFSTLEIQRTEQGDSAMYLCASSAFLGLENNEQFFGPGTRLTVL.

The chain links TRBV6-6 to TRBJ2-3; the D is unclear. The length of the CDR3 is 15 residues. V was cut by 6 bases and J by 6 bases, with 19 bases left in between. Germline loops: CDR1 MNHNY, CDR2 SVGAGI (reference sequence). CDR3: CASRVGNFYRDTQYF. The DNA for the CDR3 is TGTGCCAGCAGGGTCGGAAACTTTTACCGGGATACGCAGTATTTT.

This clone was seen a single time. The genes are TRBV19 and TRBJ1-6; TRBD1 matches at 11 bases. CDR3 length: 15 residues. Germline CDR1 and CDR2: LNHDA and SQIVND (reference sequence). The ends lost 5 bases at V and 7 bases at J; junction bases unmatched: 4. CDR3 bases: TGTGCCAGTAGTGGCGGGACAGGGGGAAATTCACCCCTCCACTTT. It codes for CASSGGTGGNSPLHF. Complete variable domain (other parts from reference TRBV19 and TRBJ1-6): DGGITQSPKYLFRKEGQNVTLSCEQNLNHDAMYWYRQDPGQGLRLIYYSQIVNDFQKGDIAEGYSVSREKKESFPLTVTSAQKNPTAFYLCASSGGTGGNSPLHFGNGTRLTVT.

On this clone: Other DNA sequences of this sample code for an identical CDR3. The chain has TRBV18 and TRBJ2-6; no clear D. Germline CDR1 reads KGHSH; CDR2 reads LQKENI. CDR3 length equals 13 residues. Trimming stripped 5 bases from V and 1 base from J, with 3 bases between. This chain's CDR3 is CASSDSGANVLTF. CDR3 coding DNA: TGTGCCAGCTCAGATTCTGGGGCCAACGTCCTGACTTTC.

The chain employs TRBV6-5 and TRBJ1-2; the D gene is possibly TRBD1 (5 bases). The germline CDR1 and CDR2 sequences are MNHEY and SVGAGI. V was shortened by 2 bases and J by 5 bases, with 15 bases between the two germline ends. CDR3 length equals 15 residues. CDR3 nucleotide sequence: TGTGCCAGCAGTTACGGGTCCCGGGAGGGGTATGGCTACACCTTC. It translates to CASSYGSREGYGYTF.

V gene TRBV20-1 combines with J gene TRBJ2-5; D not resolved. Trimming pared 7 bases from V and 10 bases from J, leaving 13 bases between. The CDR3 is 10 residues long. The V gene's germline CDR1 is DFQATT and CDR2 SNEGSKA (reference sequence). The CDR3 DNA reads TGCAGTGGAATTTCGGTGATCCAGTACTTC. Amino acids: CSGISVIQYF.

This chain links TRBV11-2 with TRBJ2-7; TRBD1 matches 7 bases. The ends lost 4 bases at V and 6 bases at J; junction bases unmatched: 6. The CDR3 loop spans 13 amino acids. Germline V gives CDR1 SGHAT, CDR2 FQNNGV. This chain's CDR3 is CASSSQQGSEQYF. In DNA form, the CDR3 reads TGTGCCAGCAGCTCGCAACAGGGGAGCGAGCAGTACTTC.

The chain links TRBV10-1 to TRBJ2-2; D is unclear. CDR3 length: 12 amino acids. Trimming left V 6 bases short and J 7 bases short, with 9 bases between. The germline V gene has CDR1 WNHNN and CDR2 SYGVQD (reference sequence). As DNA, the CDR3 is TGCGCCAGCAGGTTTAATCGCGGGGAGCTGTTTTTT. The encoded protein is CASRFNRGELFF.

V and J are TRBV28 and TRBJ1-5; TRBD1 matches at 11 bases. V gave up 5 bases and J gave up 0 bases; unmatched junction bases: 6. The CDR3 is 17 amino acids. CDR1 is MDHEN, CDR2 SYDVKM, per germline. CDR3 protein: CASSPGQGAASNQPQHF. CDR3 nucleotides: TGTGCCAGCAGTCCTGGACAGGGGGCGGCTAGCAATCAGCCCCAGCATTTT.

This rearrangement joins TRBV19 to TRBJ1-1; D unresolved. Between the trimmed V and J ends, which lost 3 bases and 6 bases, there was a span of 5 bases. CDR1 LNHDA and CDR2 SQIVND come from the germline V gene (reference sequence). The CDR3 loop spans 11 amino acids. The CDR3 reads CASSIEAEAFF. The DNA for the CDR3 is TGTGCCAGTAGTATCGAGGCTGAAGCTTTCTTT.

J is TRBJ2-7 and V is TRBV7-2; 10 bases line up with TRBD1. There are 14 residues in the CDR3. V trimming: 5 bases; J trimming: 2 bases; junction bases outside the gene matches: 3. Germline V gives CDR1 SGHTA, CDR2 FQGNSA. The CDR3, as DNA: TGTGCCAGCAGCCGGGGACAGGGGACCTACGAGCAGTACTTC. Protein: CASSRGQGTYEQYF.

The chain couples TRBV30 to TRBJ1-5; 7 nucleotides line up with TRBD1. CDR1 is GTSNPN, CDR2 SVGIG, per germline (reference sequence). The CDR3 is 15 residues long. V lost 2 bases to trimming and J lost 6 bases; unmatched junction nucleotides: 10. The DNA of the CDR3 is TGTGCCTGGAGTTTGGGACAGAATCTAGGTCAGCCCCAGCATTTT. Its protein product is CAWSLGQNLGQPQHF.

In this sample, this clone turned up once. The chain joins TRBV19 to TRBJ1-4, with no clear D. V was trimmed by 6 bases and J by 7 bases, leaving 15 bases between them. Germline lookup yields CDR1 LNHDA and CDR2 SQIVND (reference sequence). CDR3 length equals 14 residues. CDR3 nucleotides: TGTGCCAGTAGCAGAGAAGGGAAGGCTGAAAAACTGTTTTTT. Translating it yields CASSREGKAEKLFF.

This chain links TRBV6-1 with TRBJ1-4; D perhaps matches TRBD1 (6 bases). Germline V gives CDR1 MNHNS, CDR2 SASEGT. The CDR3 covers 18 residues. Trimming cost V 4 bases and J 3 bases, with 21 bases left between them. CDR3 protein: CASSALQGRALANEKLFF. The DNA for the CDR3 is TGTGCCAGCAGTGCCTTACAGGGTAGGGCCCTAGCTAATGAAAAACTGTTTTTT.

The J gene is TRBJ2-5, the V gene TRBV15; the match to TRBD2 covers 7 bases. Trimming took 5 bases from V and 7 from J; bases not matched to a gene: 13. The CDR3 consists of 15 residues. The germline V gene encodes CDR1 LNHNV and CDR2 YYDKDF (reference sequence). The CDR3 loop reads CATSPWVAGPGTQYF. The CDR3 nucleotides read TGTGCCACCAGCCCCTGGGTAGCGGGCCCCGGGACCCAGTACTTC. The full variable domain, completed using reference TRBV15 and TRBJ2-5, is DAMVIQNPRYQVTQFGKPVTLSCSQTLNHNVMYWYQQKSSQAPKLLFHYYDKDFNNEADTPDNFQSRRPNTSFCFLDIRSPGLGDTAMYLCATSPWVAGPGTQYFGPGTRLLVL.

The CDR3 region has the DNA TGTGCTAGTGGTTCCGGGACAGGGAATCAGCCCCAGCATTTT. Translating it yields CASGSGTGNQPQHF. This chain links TRBV12-5 with TRBJ1-5, with 9 bases identical to TRBD1. The length of the CDR3 is 14 residues. CDR1 is LGHNT, CDR2 FRNRAP, per germline. Trimming at V came to 4 bases and at J to 4 bases, leaving 2 bases not matched to a gene.

This clone was detected once. This chain connects TRBV5-4 to TRBJ2-7; D tentatively reads TRBD1 or TRBD2 (5 bases each). V shed 0 bases and J shed 1 base, with 14 bases lying between them. The CDR3 is 16 residues long. Germline lookup yields CDR1 SGHNT and CDR2 YYREEE (reference sequence). This CDR3 reads CASSLGREGFSYEQYF. CDR3 nucleotide sequence: TGTGCCAGCAGCTTGGGAAGAGAGGGGTTTTCCTACGAGCAGTACTTC.

The chain has TRBV10-3 and TRBJ2-7; perhaps TRBD1 as D (6 bases). Germline V gene sequence: CDR1 ENHRY, CDR2 SYGVKD. V was trimmed by 3 bases and J by 1 base, leaving 10 bases between them. There are 14 residues in the CDR3. In DNA form, the CDR3 reads TGTGCCATCAGTGACGGACAGACTTCCTACGAGCAGTACTTC. Translated: CAISDGQTSYEQYF.

The chain uses TRBV7-2 and TRBJ1-2, with D possibly matching TRBD1 (5 bases). The ends were cut back, 1 base at V and 4 bases at J, with 13 bases in the middle. The V gene's germline CDR1 is SGHTA and CDR2 FQGNSA. CDR3 length: 15 residues. The CDR3 here is CASSLDLGESYGYTF. CDR3 coding DNA: TGTGCCAGCAGCTTAGATTTGGGGGAGAGCTATGGCTACACCTTC. Looking up the rest from reference TRBV7-2 and TRBJ1-2 gives the full variable domain: GAGVSQSPSNKVTEKGKDVELRCDPISGHTALYWYRQSLGQGLEFLIYFQGNSAPDKSGLPSDRFSAERTGGSVSTLTIQRTQQEDSAVYLCASSLDLGESYGYTFGSGTRLTVV.

J is TRBJ2-2 and V is TRBV6-6; 10 nucleotides align to TRBD1. The CDR3 contains 16 residues. J was trimmed by 3 bases and V by 7 bases; bases with no gene match: 8. Looked up from germline, CDR1 is MNHNY and CDR2 is SVGAGI (reference sequence). CDR3 in amino acids: CASTTGTGVDTGELFF. In nucleotides, the CDR3 is TGTGCCAGCACTACTGGGACAGGGGTTGACACCGGGGAGCTGTTTTTT.

This clone was detected once. This chain uses TRBV7-8 with TRBJ2-7; tentative D call: TRBD1 (5 bases). The V end lost 2 bases, the J end lost 2 bases, and 10 bases lay between the germline ends. CDR1 is SGHVS, CDR2 FQNEAQ, per germline. The CDR3 length is 14 residues. In nucleotides, the CDR3 is TGTGCCAGCAGCTTAAAGGGGTTTCCCTACGAGCAGTACTTC. It translates to CASSLKGFPYEQYF.

The chain combines TRBV7-6 with TRBJ2-2; D unresolved. Germline CDR1 SGHVS, CDR2 FNYEAQ. V was cut by 5 bases and J by 5 bases, with 6 bases left in between. The CDR3 is made up of 12 amino acids. The CDR3 nucleotides are TGTGCCAGCAGCCAGAGGACCGGGGAGCTGTTTTTT. Translating gives CASSQRTGELFF.

CDR3 region: CSAVKGVPGDQPQHF. The CDR3 coding sequence is TGCAGCGCCGTGAAGGGGGTCCCAGGGGATCAGCCCCAGCATTTT. The rearrangement links TRBV29-1 to TRBJ1-5; D may be TRBD1 (6 bases). The CDR3 spans 15 residues. V lost 7 bases and J 5 bases, leaving 21 bases between the germline ends. Germline V gene lookup returns CDR1 SQVTM and CDR2 ANQGSEA.